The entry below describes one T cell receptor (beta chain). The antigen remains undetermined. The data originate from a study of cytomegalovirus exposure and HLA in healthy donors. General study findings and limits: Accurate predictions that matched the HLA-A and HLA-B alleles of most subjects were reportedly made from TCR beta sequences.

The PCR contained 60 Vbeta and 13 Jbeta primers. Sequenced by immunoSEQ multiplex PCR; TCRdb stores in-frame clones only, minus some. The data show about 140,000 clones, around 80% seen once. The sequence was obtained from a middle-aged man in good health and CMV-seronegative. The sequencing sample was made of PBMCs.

This CDR3 is CASSLDGQGVRGYTF. In nucleotides, the CDR3 is TGTGCCAGCAGCTTAGACGGGCAGGGGGTCCGTGGCTACACCTTC. The J gene is TRBJ1-2, the V gene TRBV7-2, with TRBD1 matching over 7 bases. The V and J ends lost 1 base and 7 bases, in that order; junction bases with no gene match: 9. Germline V gene lookup returns CDR1 SGHTA and CDR2 FQGNSA. The CDR3 is 15 residues long.